The table lists the clone carrying this T cell receptor (beta chain) with a few counts. Antigen: not known. The data stem from a study of post-analysis software for immune sequencing data. V gave up 3 bases and J gave up 4 bases; unmatched junction bases: 5. This CDR3 spans 15 amino acids. Findings and limits, study-wide: TRBV5-6, TRBV5-1 and TRBV20-1 belonged to a set of about 5 TRBV segments that were more frequent in patients than controls.

Included in the TCR beta cDNA libraries were unique molecular identifiers. Roughly 470,000 cDNA molecules came from roughly 0.93 to 9.6 million T cells. A single record per CDR3 protein comes from TCRdb applying MiXCR to the PCR reads. Here the sample spans around 710,000 distinct CDR3 sequences, about half being singletons. This chain joins TRBV12-3 or TRBV12-4 and TRBJ2-1; 8 bases agree with TRBD2. The TCR sequence derives from a girl between 10 and 17 years old with multiple sclerosis. The sequenced sample was blood. For the CDR3, the DNA is TGTGCCAGCAGTTTTAATAGCGGGGCATACAATGAGCAGTTCTTC. Protein sequence: CASSFNSGAYNEQFF.